The next 24 T cell receptor beta chains were all read from a single sample in a study of blood T cell repertoires in COVID-19. Measured with immunoSEQ multiplex PCR; TCRdb has only the in-frame clones, and not every one. The sample holds 210,000 or so clones, around 84% seen once. Input material: peripheral blood. The source is a man between 50 and 59 years old with acute or convalescent COVID-19.

This chain connects TRBV6-1 to TRBJ1-1; 8 nucleotides agree with TRBD1. CDR1 and CDR2 from the germline V gene are MNHNS and SASEGT. The CDR3 contains 16 residues. The trim removed 2 bases at V and 3 bases at J, leaving 8 bases unmatched. The CDR3, as DNA: TGTGCCAGCAGTGAAAGGCAGGGGGCGATGGACACTGAAGCTTTCTTT. Translation gives CASSERQGAMDTEAFF.

J is TRBJ2-7 and V is TRBV6-1, with 9 bases lining up with TRBD1. The trim removed 2 bases at V and 5 bases at J, leaving 7 bases unmatched. CDR1 is MNHNS, CDR2 SASEGT, per germline. This CDR3 has 15 residues. The DNA of the CDR3 is TGTGCCAGCAGTGAACCGGGACAGGGTCTTAACGAGCAGTACTTC. Its protein product is CASSEPGQGLNEQYF.

This clone was picked up a small number of times. The chain has TRBV27 and TRBJ2-1; 9 nucleotides align to TRBD2. The CDR3 runs to 15 residues. V dropped 5 bases and J dropped 5; count of bases not matched to a gene: 7. Germline V gene lookup returns CDR1 MNHEY and CDR2 SMNVEV (reference sequence). The CDR3 loop reads CASSPRRGGNNEQFF. The CDR3 bases are TGTGCCAGCAGTCCCAGGCGGGGGGGAAACAATGAGCAGTTCTTC.

This chain uses TRBV10-2 with TRBJ1-1; maybe TRBD1 (6 bases). The germline V gene has CDR1 WSHSY and CDR2 SAAADI. The CDR3 extends over 15 amino acids. Between the trimmed V and J ends, which lost 0 bases and 4 bases, there was a span of 12 bases. The CDR3 loop is CASSESRAGATEAFF. The CDR3 nucleotides are TGCGCCAGCAGTGAGTCGAGGGCAGGGGCCACTGAAGCTTTCTTT.

The chain uses TRBV18 and TRBJ1-5, with 8 nucleotides matching TRBD1. The junction had 8 bases not matched to a gene; V was cut back by 2 bases and J by 5 bases. Germline assignment: CDR1 KGHSH and CDR2 LQKENI. The CDR3 is made up of 16 amino acids. The DNA of the CDR3 is TGTGCCAGCTCACCAGGACAGGGCCGGGAGTATCAGCCCCAGCATTTT. It specifies CASSPGQGREYQPQHF.

The chain employs TRBV6-1 and TRBJ2-3; 8 bases map to TRBD2. V was clipped by 3 bases and J by 8 bases; unmatched bases: 13. CDR1 is MNHNS, CDR2 SASEGT, per germline. The CDR3 has 16 residues. The CDR3 is CASSDGPGTSPGTQYF. CDR3 nucleotides: TGTGCCAGCAGTGATGGGCCCGGGACTAGTCCCGGTACGCAGTATTTT.

As concerns this clone: Other nucleotide sequences in the sample specify the same CDR3. The chain employs TRBV3-1 (or the pseudogene TRBV3-2) and TRBJ1-3, with no clear D. The V end lost 2 bases, the J end lost 0 bases, and 5 bases lay between the germline ends. Germline V gene sequence: CDR1 LGHDT, CDR2 YNNKEL (reference sequence). This CDR3 has 14 residues. CDR3 nucleotide sequence: TGTGCCAGCAGCCAAAGGAGCTCTGGAAACACCATATATTTT. Translating gives CASSQRSSGNTIYF.

This clone was observed once. V usage is TRBV30 and J usage is TRBJ1-3, with TRBD1 identical over 7 bases. CDR1 GTSNPN and CDR2 SVGIG come from the germline V gene (reference sequence). This CDR3 region has 16 residues. The ends lost 1 base at V and 0 bases at J; junction bases unmatched: 6. CDR3 residues: CAWSELTGFSGNTIYF. CDR3 nucleotide sequence: TGTGCCTGGAGTGAACTGACAGGGTTCTCTGGAAACACCATATATTTT. Together with reference TRBV30 and TRBJ1-3, the CDR3 gives the full variable domain: SQTIHQWPATLVQPVGSPLSLECTVEGTSNPNLYWYRQAAGRGLQLLFYSVGIGQISSEVPQNLSASRPQDRQFILSSKKLLLSDSGFYLCAWSELTGFSGNTIYFGEGSWLTVV.

The chain recombines TRBV3-1 (or the pseudogene TRBV3-2) with TRBJ2-2, with 11 bases aligning to TRBD2. CDR1 is LGHDT and CDR2 is YNNKEL in the germline V gene (reference sequence). After removal of 6 bases from V and 0 bases from J, the junction contained 0 bases not matched to a gene. The CDR3 extends over 15 amino acids. The CDR3 coding sequence is TGTGCCAGCAGACTAGCGGGGGCGAACACCGGGGAGCTGTTTTTT. As protein: CASRLAGANTGELFF.

V gene TRBV5-1 combines with J gene TRBJ1-4; 7 bases map to TRBD1. Germline V lookup: CDR1 SGHRS, CDR2 YFSETQ. Trimming cost V 2 bases and J 4 bases; bases outside gene matches: 8. The CDR3 is made up of 16 amino acids. CDR3 sequence: CASSFLPAGGNEKLFF. DNA for the CDR3: TGCGCCAGCAGCTTCCTTCCTGCAGGGGGTAATGAAAAACTGTTTTTT.

The chain uses TRBV5-4 and TRBJ1-3, with a possible D match to TRBD1 (6 bases). V was clipped by 1 base and J by 2 bases, with 7 bases between them. The CDR3 is made up of 14 amino acids. Germline values: CDR1 SGHNT, CDR2 YYREEE (reference sequence). In nucleotides, the CDR3 is TGTGCCAGCAGCTTGCAGGGGCCTGGAAACACCATATATTTT. Residues: CASSLQGPGNTIYF.

J is TRBJ2-7 and V is TRBV11-1, with 8 nucleotides matching TRBD2. Germline V gene data show CDR1 as SGHAT and CDR2 as FQDESV (reference sequence). This CDR3 has 15 amino acids. Germline trimming cut 4 bases from V and 2 bases from J; bases unmatched to any gene: 7. The DNA of the CDR3 is TGTGCCAGCAGCTCCCTCGGGGGGGGAGCCTACGAGCAGTACTTC. It encodes CASSSLGGGAYEQYF.

V and J are TRBV3-1 (or the pseudogene TRBV3-2) and TRBJ2-7; 7 bases match TRBD2. The CDR3 is 16 amino acids. Germline lookup yields CDR1 LGHDT and CDR2 YNNKEL (reference sequence). V gave up 0 bases and J gave up 3 bases; unmatched junction bases: 8. The CDR3 loop reads CASSQEGEGTGYEQYF. The CDR3 coding sequence is TGTGCCAGCAGCCAAGAGGGGGAGGGAACCGGCTACGAGCAGTACTTC.

This clone is a singleton in its sample. The rearrangement uses TRBV23-1 and TRBJ1-6, with 9 bases matching TRBD1. TRBV23-1 is flagged as an ORF with uncertain function. Losses at the gene ends were 0 bases for V and 10 bases for J; bases not matched to a gene: 10. The CDR3 length is 17 residues. CDR3: CASSQSLRDRALSPLHF. The CDR3 DNA sequence: TGCGCCAGCAGTCAATCTCTCCGGGACAGGGCTCTCTCACCCCTCCACTTT.

This clone has just one count. This chain uses TRBV19 with TRBJ2-3; D is possibly TRBD1 (5 bases). V gave up 5 bases and J gave up 5 bases, with 11 bases separating them. Germline lookup yields CDR1 LNHDA and CDR2 SQIVND (reference sequence). This CDR3 has 13 residues. CDR3 in amino acids: CASSAADRDTQYF. The CDR3 bases are TGTGCCAGTAGTGCTGCCGACAGAGATACGCAGTATTTT.

The gene calls are TRBV9 and TRBJ1-6; D is perhaps TRBD1 (5 bases). This CDR3 region has 14 residues. The V end was cut by 0 bases, the J end by 8 bases, with 9 bases between. Germline values: CDR1 SGDLS, CDR2 YYNGEE. DNA of the CDR3: TGTGCCAGCAGCGTAGGGGGGGTCTATTCACCCCTCCACTTT. Translating it yields CASSVGGVYSPLHF.

This clone was counted once. The chain has TRBV2 and TRBJ2-5; no firm D call. The V and J ends lost 6 bases and 4 bases respectively, with 3 bases between them. Germline lookup yields CDR1 SNHLY and CDR2 FYNNEI. The CDR3 spans 10 residues. Here the CDR3 reads CASRLETQYF. The CDR3 DNA is TGTGCCAGCAGACTAGAGACCCAGTACTTC.

The V gene is TRBV3-1 (or the pseudogene TRBV3-2), the J gene TRBJ1-3, with D possibly TRBD1 on 6 matching bases. Trimming shortened V by 3 bases and J by 5 bases, and 11 bases separated the two germline ends. The CDR3 is made up of 14 amino acids. The germline V gene has CDR1 LGHDT and CDR2 YNNKEL (reference sequence). CDR3 sequence: CASSQSRGRNTIYF. The CDR3 DNA follows: TGTGCCAGCAGCCAGTCCAGGGGTCGAAACACCATATATTTT.

The rearrangement joins TRBV10-3 to TRBJ2-3; D may be TRBD1 (6 bases). The CDR3 is 16 residues long. Germline loops: CDR1 ENHRY, CDR2 SYGVKD. Trimming took 2 bases from V and 3 from J, leaving 15 bases between them. The chain's CDR3 is CAISENRAVPTDTQYF. CDR3 DNA: TGTGCCATCAGTGAGAACAGGGCCGTTCCAACAGATACGCAGTATTTT.

The chain couples TRBV4-1 to TRBJ2-5; 10 bases align to TRBD1. V shed 0 bases and J 4 bases; nucleotides not matched to a gene: 2. Germline values: CDR1 MGHRA, CDR2 YSYEKL. This CDR3 region has 15 residues. The CDR3 bases are TGCGCCAGCAGCCAAGAGGGGACAGGGGTAGAGACCCAGTACTTC. Its translation: CASSQEGTGVETQYF.

The gene calls are TRBV10-2 and TRBJ1-1; a weak D match, TRBD1 (6 bases). The CDR3 extends over 13 amino acids. The V gene lost 8 bases and the J gene lost 4 bases, with 14 bases spanning the gap. Germline loops: CDR1 WSHSY, CDR2 SAAADI. CDR3 sequence (DNA): TGCGCCAGCCGCCTAAGGGGGGGCACTGAAGCTTTCTTT. Amino acid sequence: CASRLRGGTEAFF.

This chain connects TRBV7-7 to TRBJ2-5; TRBD2 aligns across 8 bases. Germline V CDR1 and CDR2: SSHAT, FNYEAQ (reference sequence). Losses at the gene ends were 8 bases for V and 2 bases for J; bases not matched to a gene: 10. This CDR3 spans 15 amino acids. In nucleotides, the CDR3 is TGTGCCAGCTCGCAGGGGAGCGGGGGTCAAGAGACCCAGTACTTC. Amino acids: CASSQGSGGQETQYF.

The chain joins TRBV19 to TRBJ2-1; TRBD2 might be the D (6 bases). CDR3 size: 15 residues. Germline V gene sequence: CDR1 LNHDA, CDR2 SQIVND (reference sequence). V lost 4 bases to trimming and J lost 3 bases, with 13 bases between them. CDR3: CASSTPGGNYNEQFF. In nucleotides, the CDR3 is TGTGCCAGTAGTACTCCCGGGGGTAACTACAATGAGCAGTTCTTC.

CDR3: CSVLINRDNEQFF. In DNA form, the CDR3 reads TGCAGCGTTCTGATAAACAGGGACAATGAGCAGTTCTTC. This chain links TRBV29-1 with TRBJ2-1; perhaps TRBD1 as D (6 bases). Per the germline V gene, CDR1 is SQVTM and CDR2 is ANQGSEA. V was clipped by 5 bases and J by 5 bases, with 13 bases between them. The CDR3 extends over 13 amino acids.